The 27 T cell receptor beta chains presented below share a single source sample, sequenced in a study of T cells after yellow fever vaccination. One entry per CDR3 protein, called by TCRdb with MiXCR from the 5' RACE reads. The sample has about 210,000 distinct CDR3 sequences; 3% to 4% are singletons. This specimen was CD4+ T cells sorted from PBMCs, taken 10 days after the yellow fever booster vaccination. These receptors came from a man aged 18 to 30 who received the YFV17D yellow fever vaccine.

The chain uses TRBV19 and TRBJ2-5; a weak D match, TRBD2 (6 bases). CDR3 size: 13 residues. Germline CDR1 and CDR2: LNHDA and SQIVND (reference sequence). V was trimmed by 7 bases and J by 5 bases, leaving 14 bases between them. CDR3 protein: CASNRGARETQYF. As DNA, the CDR3 is TGTGCCAGTAACCGCGGGGCCAGGGAGACCCAGTACTTC.

In this sample, this clonotype turned up many times. The V gene is TRBV11-3, the J gene TRBJ2-1; D gene ambiguous. CDR1 is SGHNT and CDR2 is YENEEA in the germline V gene. The length of the CDR3 is 13 residues. The germline V and J ends were trimmed by 3 bases and 6 bases, with 9 bases remaining between them. This chain's CDR3 is CASSFRVSNEQFF. In DNA form, the CDR3 reads TGTGCCAGCAGCTTTCGGGTTAGCAATGAGCAGTTCTTC. Complete variable domain (other parts from reference TRBV11-3 and TRBJ2-1): EAGVVQSPRYKIIEKKQPVAFWCNPISGHNTLYWYLQNLGQGPELLIRYENEEAVDDSQLPKDRFSAERLKGVDSTLKIQPAELGDSAVYLCASSFRVSNEQFFGPGTRLTVL.

This clonotype was seen ten or more times. The rearrangement joins TRBV15 to TRBJ2-1; 7 positions agree with TRBD2. Germline CDR1 reads LNHNV; CDR2 reads YYDKDF (reference sequence). V shed 5 bases and J 0 bases; nucleotides not matched to a gene: 7. This CDR3 has 16 residues. In DNA, the CDR3 is TGTGCCACCAGCGGGGAGGGCAGGGACTCCTACAATGAGCAGTTCTTC. This gives the protein CATSGEGRDSYNEQFF.

Only a few counts were recorded for this clonotype. V gene TRBV12-3 or TRBV12-4 combines with J gene TRBJ2-2; 8 bases match TRBD2. The V gene end was trimmed by 0 bases and the J gene end by 2 bases; junction bases not matched to a gene: 14. This CDR3 comprises 20 residues. The CDR3 loop is CASSLALRGLAGTNTGELFF. DNA of the CDR3: TGTGCCAGCAGTTTAGCGCTAAGGGGGTTAGCGGGGACAAACACCGGGGAGCTGTTTTTT.

This clonotype was picked up a small number of times. The rearrangement joins TRBV3-1 to TRBJ2-5; TRBD1 is a possible D gene (5 bases). The CDR3 spans 14 residues. The V and J ends lost 1 base and 7 bases respectively, with 13 bases between them. The V gene's germline CDR1 is LGHDT and CDR2 YNNKEL (reference sequence). Here the CDR3 reads CASSQVRGYGTQYF. Here the CDR3 DNA reads TGTGCCAGCAGCCAAGTTAGGGGTTATGGGACCCAGTACTTC.

Ten or more counts support this clonotype. V and J are TRBV19 and TRBJ2-1, with D possibly matching TRBD1 (8 bases). Germline CDR1 is LNHDA and CDR2 is SQIVND (reference sequence). Trimming took off 6 bases at V and 6 bases at J, with 18 bases between the two ends. The CDR3 is 15 residues long. Here the CDR3 reads CASRQGAAGANEQFF. In nucleotides, the CDR3 is TGTGCCAGTAGGCAGGGGGCGGCGGGGGCCAATGAGCAGTTCTTC.

The chain joins TRBV29-1 to TRBJ2-5, with D possibly being TRBD1 (5 bases). Trimming took 4 bases from V and 3 from J, leaving 18 bases between them. Germline V gene sequence: CDR1 SQVTM, CDR2 ANQGSEA. The CDR3 runs 15 residues. The CDR3 DNA reads TGCAGCGTTGGTAGAGGCAGGGTAGCCAAAGAGACCCAGTACTTC. Translated, it gives CSVGRGRVAKETQYF.

The V gene is TRBV3-1, the J gene TRBJ2-6; D is uncertain. In germline, CDR1 is LGHDT, CDR2 YNNKEL (reference sequence). The germline V and J ends were trimmed by 0 bases and 2 bases, with 8 bases remaining between them. The CDR3 has 16 residues. The CDR3 loop is CASSQEMVPGANVLTF. CDR3 bases: TGTGCCAGCAGCCAAGAAATGGTTCCTGGGGCCAACGTCCTGACTTTC.

This sequence joins TRBV24-1 and TRBJ2-1; D is unresolved. This CDR3 is built from 11 residues. The V and J ends lost 12 bases and 8 bases respectively, with 13 bases between them. CDR1 and CDR2 from the germline V gene are KGHDR and SFDVKD. This CDR3 is CAPQIKDEQFF. The CDR3 DNA is TGTGCCCCCCAGATCAAGGATGAGCAGTTCTTC.

This clonotype was detected ten times or more. V gene TRBV12-3 or TRBV12-4 combines with J gene TRBJ2-4; D is perhaps TRBD1 or TRBD2 (5 bases each). Trimming took 8 bases from V and 6 from J, leaving 17 bases between them. This CDR3 has 14 residues. The CDR3 protein is CASSRGRPGNIQYF. CDR3 nucleotide sequence: TGTGCCAGCTCTCGGGGCCGACCAGGAAACATTCAGTACTTC.

In its sample, this clonotype was seen a few times. This chain joins TRBV7-2 and TRBJ2-2, with D unclear. Trimming took off 3 bases at V and 1 base at J, with 9 bases between the two ends. Germline CDR1 SGHTA, CDR2 FQGNSA. The CDR3 contains 15 residues. This CDR3 is CASSLGSMNTGELFF. The CDR3 DNA reads as TGTGCCAGCAGCTTGGGCAGTATGAACACCGGGGAGCTGTTTTTT.

This clonotype was detected a few times. The chain recombines TRBV10-3 with TRBJ1-1, with a tentative D call TRBD1 (5 bases). V dropped 6 bases and J dropped 5 bases, with 19 bases sitting between them. CDR3 length: 15 amino acids. Germline V gives CDR1 ENHRY, CDR2 SYGVKD. The CDR3 sequence: CAIREGTSLGTEAFF. Here the CDR3 DNA reads TGTGCCATCAGGGAAGGGACGAGTTTGGGTACTGAAGCTTTCTTT.

The rearrangement joins TRBV20-1 to TRBJ1-1; TRBD1 might be the D (5 bases). Germline CDR1 reads DFQATT; CDR2 reads SNEGSKA (reference sequence). The V end lost 5 bases, the J end lost 3 bases, and 13 bases lay between the germline ends. The CDR3 spans 13 residues. The CDR3 protein is CSAPGSPDTEAFF. The CDR3 coding sequence is TGCAGTGCTCCAGGGAGCCCTGACACTGAAGCTTTCTTT.

This clonotype was detected many times. The chain employs TRBV6-6 and TRBJ1-1; TRBD1 agrees at 7 bases. This CDR3 is built from 14 residues. The junction had 7 bases not matched to a gene; V was cut back by 6 bases and J by 3 bases. Per germline, CDR1 MNHNY and CDR2 SVGAGI (reference sequence). CDR3 loop: CASRAGTADTEAFF. The DNA of the CDR3 is TGTGCCAGCAGGGCTGGGACAGCCGACACTGAAGCTTTCTTT.

This clonotype has ten or more counts. J is TRBJ1-1 and V is TRBV20-1; D unresolved. V dropped 2 bases and J dropped 1 base, with 5 bases sitting between them. The CDR3 spans 12 residues. The germline CDR1 and CDR2 sequences are DFQATT and SNEGSKA (reference sequence). The DNA of the CDR3 is TGCAGTGCTAGAATGGGGAACACTGAAGCTTTCTTT. Residues: CSARMGNTEAFF.

This clonotype has at least ten counts. J is TRBJ1-6 and V is TRBV20-1; tentatively, D is TRBD1 (5 bases). The CDR3 sequence is 14 residues long. V was trimmed by 3 bases and J by 7 bases, leaving 13 bases between them. Germline CDR1 is DFQATT and CDR2 is SNEGSKA (reference sequence). The DNA for the CDR3 is TGCAGTGCTAGGTGGGGGGTCAACAATTCACCCCTCCACTTT. Protein product: CSARWGVNNSPLHF.

About this clonotype: Relative to the germline gene, one junction end is altered; a read error may explain this. The chain joins TRBV7-7 to TRBJ2-2; 9 nucleotides agree with TRBD1. This CDR3 spans 17 amino acids. CDR1 is SSHAT and CDR2 is FNYEAQ in the germline V gene (reference sequence). The CDR3 DNA follows: TGTGCTAGCAGCCCTTGGACAGGGGAAACGAACACCGGGGAGCTGTTTTTT. Translated: CASSPWTGETNTGELFF.

The table lists this clonotype with many counts. The chain links TRBV7-9 to TRBJ2-3; TRBD2 might be the D (5 bases). Trimming removed 3 bases at V and 1 base at J, with 8 bases between. The germline gives CDR1 SEHNR, CDR2 FQNEAQ (reference sequence). CDR3 size: 14 residues. For the CDR3, the DNA is TGTGCCAGCAGCTTCAGGACTGGCACAGATACGCAGTATTTT. This codes for CASSFRTGTDTQYF.

A few counts support this clonotype. The genes are TRBV6-5 and TRBJ1-2, with 9 bases identical to TRBD1. CDR1 is MNHEY and CDR2 is SVGAGI in the germline V gene. The CDR3 loop spans 15 amino acids. V trimming: 0 bases; J trimming: 8 bases; junction bases outside the gene matches: 7. CDR3 residues: CASSYSKQGAGGYTF. Written as DNA, the CDR3 is TGTGCCAGCAGTTACTCGAAACAGGGGGCAGGGGGCTACACCTTC.

In its sample, this clonotype was seen many times. The chain recombines TRBV5-1 with TRBJ1-4; D not certain. Germline V lookup: CDR1 SGHRS, CDR2 YFSETQ. The V end lost 4 bases, the J end lost 7 bases, and 17 bases lay between the germline ends. The CDR3 runs 15 residues. The CDR3 DNA reads TGCGCCAGCAGCACTGCCGGGGAAGGAAGTGAAAAACTGTTTTTT. This gives the protein CASSTAGEGSEKLFF.

This clonotype was observed many times. The rearrangement uses TRBV18 and TRBJ2-5; a weak D match, TRBD1 (5 bases). This CDR3 comprises 14 residues. Germline loops: CDR1 KGHSH, CDR2 LQKENI. V was pared by 0 bases and J by 4 bases, with 9 bases between. The CDR3 sequence is CASSPPGQSETQYF. The DNA for the CDR3 is TGTGCCAGCTCACCACCGGGGCAGTCAGAGACCCAGTACTTC. Filled out from reference TRBV18 and TRBJ2-5, the complete variable domain reads NAGVMQNPRHLVRRRGQEARLRCSPMKGHSHVYWYRQLPEEGLKFMVYLQKENIIDESGMPKERFSAEFPKEGPSILRIQQVVRGDSAAYFCASSPPGQSETQYFGPGTRLLVL.

This clonotype was observed at least ten times. This sequence joins TRBV5-1 and TRBJ1-3; D unclear. V was trimmed by 1 base and J by 4 bases, leaving 9 bases between them. This CDR3 comprises 14 residues. Germline V gene sequence: CDR1 SGHRS, CDR2 YFSETQ. This chain's CDR3 is CASSLIDGGNTIYF. DNA for the CDR3: TGCGCCAGCAGCTTGATAGACGGAGGAAACACCATATATTTT.

This clonotype was detected a few times. This rearrangement joins TRBV3-1 to TRBJ1-4; D is perhaps TRBD1 (5 bases). This CDR3 region has 16 residues. The germline CDR1 and CDR2 sequences are LGHDT and YNNKEL (reference sequence). The germline V and J ends were trimmed by 4 bases and 0 bases, with 12 bases remaining between them. The DNA for the CDR3 is TGTGCCAGCAGCCGATGGGACGAGGCAACTAATGAAAAACTGTTTTTT. Translation gives CASSRWDEATNEKLFF.

This clonotype occurred many times. The rearrangement links TRBV5-1 to TRBJ2-5; D assignment may be TRBD1 or TRBD2 (5 bases each). The CDR3 consists of 14 residues. The germline V and J ends were trimmed by 7 bases and 2 bases, with 15 bases remaining between them. Germline V gene sequence: CDR1 SGHRS, CDR2 YFSETQ. The CDR3 region is CASGATGGQETQYF. The CDR3, as DNA: TGCGCCAGCGGAGCCACAGGAGGACAAGAGACCCAGTACTTC.

The CDR3 DNA reads as TGTGCCACCAGTGAGCCCGGGACAGGGGGCAGAGTGGGGGAGCTGTTTTTT. Amino acid sequence: CATSEPGTGGRVGELFF. The gene calls are TRBV24-1 and TRBJ2-2; TRBD1 matches 12 bases. The germline CDR1 and CDR2 sequences are KGHDR and SFDVKD. This CDR3 has 17 residues. V lost 4 bases and J lost 8; bases outside the gene matches: 10.

This clonotype was counted many times. The chain uses TRBV7-2 and TRBJ2-7, with TRBD2 identical over 8 bases. This CDR3 region has 14 residues. V trimming: 4 bases; J trimming: 6 bases; junction bases outside the gene matches: 8. Germline loops: CDR1 SGHTA, CDR2 FQGNSA. The chain's CDR3 is CASSSPREGGEQYV. CDR3 bases: TGTGCCAGCAGCTCCCCCCGGGAGGGGGGCGAGCAGTACGTC.

At least ten counts were recorded for this clonotype. The chain has TRBV5-1 and TRBJ1-1; D remains ambiguous. V gave up 6 bases and J gave up 13 bases, with 22 bases separating them. The CDR3 length is 13 residues. In germline, CDR1 is SGHRS, CDR2 YFSETQ. As DNA, the CDR3 is TGCGCCAGCACCCCGGACGGGAAAGCTGGGTTTTTCTTT. Translating gives CASTPDGKAGFFF.